The entry below gives a single T cell receptor (beta chain) sequence along with its context. Participant age was about 18 to 89 years, and participants resided in 20 to 30 US areas. Profiled with immunoSEQ multiplex PCR; TCRdb holds only in-frame clones, not every one. The table shows hundreds of thousands of clones, with about 85% occurring only once. These data originate in a study of blood T cell repertoires in COVID-19. Study-level background: COVID-19 samples collected from the United States, Italy and Spain covered acute and convalescent phases.

V lost 1 base and J lost 4; bases outside the gene matches: 9. Germline CDR1 SGHAT, CDR2 FQNNGV. The CDR3 extends over 17 amino acids. The rearrangement joins TRBV11-2 to TRBJ2-7; 11 bases are shared with TRBD1. The sequenced sample was PBMCs or T cells enriched from blood (not recorded which). The clonotype was recovered from a woman aged 45-60 years who had recovered from COVID-19. Here the CDR3 DNA reads TGTGCCAGCAGCTTAGTAGGACAGGGGGCAATTCGTTACGAGCAGTACTTC. It codes for CASSLVGQGAIRYEQYF. The variable domain in full, completed from reference TRBV11-2 and TRBJ2-7, reads EAGVAQSPRYKIIEKRQSVAFWCNPISGHATLYWYQQILGQGPKLLIQFQNNGVVDDSQLPKDRFSAERLKGVDSTLKIQPAKLEDSAVYLCASSLVGQGAIRYEQYFGPGTRLTVT.